One T cell receptor (beta chain) is described in this entry. It was with 60 Vbeta and 13 Jbeta primers that the PCR ran. Only in-frame clones appear in the TCRdb table, and some are missing; sequencing was by immunoSEQ multiplex PCR. The table has 130,000 to 150,000 clones, about three quarters seen once. The data belong to a study of cytomegalovirus exposure and HLA in healthy donors. The germline gives CDR1 SGHAT, CDR2 FQNNGV. The CDR3 extends over 16 amino acids. Trimming left V 5 bases short and J 5 bases short, with 21 bases between. Sequences were obtained from PBMCs. This sequence was found in a male donor in good health and CMV-seropositive. The chain carries TRBV11-2 and TRBJ1-1; unclear D gene. CDR3 amino acids: CASSLRERRGKTEAFF. The CDR3 region has the DNA TGTGCCAGCAGCCTGCGGGAGCGGCGAGGGAAAACTGAAGCTTTCTTT.